The 9 T cell receptor beta chains given below trace back to one sample, sequenced in a study of cytomegalovirus exposure and HLA in healthy donors (TCRdb year 2017). Libraries were constructed by the immunoSEQ multiplex PCR assay. A mixture of 60 forward primers for TCR Vbeta segments and 13 reverse primers for TCR Jbeta segments was used in the multiplex PCR. Drawn from immuneACCESS, this table holds only the in-frame rearrangements with V and J called that TCRdb kept. Clones are partly lost; checked studies trace under half to an unresolved V gene and leave the rest unexplained. The sample records over 120,000 clones, roughly four fifths of which are singletons. Approximately 9.7% of the sample is taken by the ten largest. Input material: PBMCs. The receptors derive from a woman aged 55-70 years in good health and CMV-seropositive.

This clone was observed a few times. The chain is built from TRBV28 and TRBJ2-5, with TRBD1 matching over 7 bases. The J call is doubtful: the DNA matches TRBJ2-7 better. Germline assignment: CDR1 MDHEN and CDR2 SYDVKM. CDR3 size: 14 residues. CDR3 nucleotide sequence: TGTGCCAGTGGGTACAGGGGACGTAGCTACGAGCAGTACTTC. It translates to CASGYRGRSYEQYF.

The rearrangement joins TRBV28 to TRBJ1-2, with D unclear. Between the trimmed V and J ends, which lost 2 bases and 4 bases, there was a span of 11 bases. Germline V gene sequence: CDR1 MDHEN, CDR2 SYDVKM. The length of the CDR3 is 14 residues. The CDR3 sequence is CASSLKQPIYGYTF. DNA for the CDR3: TGTGCCAGCAGTTTAAAACAGCCTATCTATGGCTACACCTTC.

The chain combines TRBV10-2 with TRBJ1-2; D uncertain. The germline CDR1 and CDR2 sequences are WSHSY and SAAADI. The CDR3 consists of 11 residues. The V and J ends lost 7 bases and 6 bases respectively, with 9 bases between them. The CDR3: CASIREDGYTF. The CDR3 nucleotides read TGCGCCAGCATCCGCGAAGATGGCTACACCTTC.

The chain carries TRBV28 and TRBJ1-1; TRBD1 is a possible D gene (5 bases). Trimming pared 6 bases from V and 3 bases from J, leaving 17 bases between. The CDR3 totals 15 residues. Looked up from germline, CDR1 is MDHEN and CDR2 is SYDVKM. CDR3 bases: TGTGCCAGCAGCCGGCGGGGGGGAGGAGACACTGAAGCTTTCTTT. Its protein product is CASSRRGGGDTEAFF.

The V and J genes are TRBV27 and TRBJ2-5, with 9 bases identical to TRBD1. Per the germline V gene, CDR1 is MNHEY and CDR2 is SMNVEV (reference sequence). The CDR3 is 16 residues long. The V gene end was trimmed by 3 bases and the J gene end by 5 bases; junction bases not matched to a gene: 10. DNA for the CDR3: TGTGCCAGCAGTTTCCTTCCGGGACAGGGTTGGGAGACCCAGTACTTC. It codes for CASSFLPGQGWETQYF.

This sequence joins TRBV30 and TRBJ2-6; TRBD2 is a possible D gene (7 bases). Germline V lookup: CDR1 GTSNPN, CDR2 SVGIG (reference sequence). V lost 3 bases and J 2 bases, leaving 17 bases between the germline ends. There are 17 residues in the CDR3. The CDR3 spells CAWSPSRGAAGANVLTF. As DNA, the CDR3 is TGTGCCTGGAGCCCAAGCCGGGGGGCGGCTGGGGCCAACGTCCTGACTTTC.

This clone occurred once. Different DNA sequences within this sample yield the same CDR3. The J gene is TRBJ2-3, the V gene TRBV7-9; 10 bases line up with TRBD2. Germline lookup yields CDR1 SEHNR and CDR2 FQNEAQ (reference sequence). V shed 1 base and J 4 bases; nucleotides not matched to a gene: 8. CDR3 length: 17 amino acids. CDR3 bases: TGTGCCAGCAGCTTAGGGCCCCCGGGACTAGCGCCAGATACGCAGTATTTT. This translates into CASSLGPPGLAPDTQYF.

The CDR3 region is CASSKQGSTTNEKLFF. The CDR3 coding sequence is TGTGCCAGCAGCAAGCAGGGCAGCACAACTAATGAAAAACTGTTTTTT. The genes are TRBV5-8 and TRBJ1-4; a possible D gene is TRBD1 (5 bases). This CDR3 has 16 amino acids. Germline lookup yields CDR1 SGHTS and CDR2 YDEGEE. V gave up 4 bases and J gave up 0 bases, with 13 bases separating them.

Details on this clone: At one boundary the junction diverges from the germline segment, which might be a read error. The chain joins TRBV25-1 to TRBJ1-1; D is unresolved. The CDR3 sequence is 14 residues long. Germline V gene lookup returns CDR1 MGHDK and CDR2 SYGVNS. CDR3 protein: CASSDYVRGTGAFF. As DNA, the CDR3 is TGTGCCAGCAGTGATTACGTTCGAGGCACTGGAGCTTTCTTT.